The text below deals with one T cell receptor beta chain. The sample originates from a study of cytomegalovirus exposure and HLA in healthy donors. This table comes from immunoSEQ multiplex PCR, and its TCRdb copy is limited to in-frame clones, with some not included. The repertoire has about 220,000 clones, around 80% of them found once; the top ten carry over 13%. The TCR comes from a woman in her twenties or thirties in good health and CMV-seropositive. Sequenced material: PBMCs.

CDR3 sequence: CASSGRSRVHEQYF. CDR3 in DNA: TGCGCCAGCAGCGGAAGGTCCAGGGTCCACGAGCAGTACTTC. This chain connects TRBV5-1 to TRBJ2-7; D may be TRBD1 (5 bases). The CDR3 spans 14 residues. Trimming stripped 4 bases from V and 5 bases from J, with 16 bases between. Germline loops: CDR1 SGHRS, CDR2 YFSETQ.